A single T cell receptor beta chain is shown here with its context. The antigen is not known. Clones were sequenced by immunoSEQ multiplex PCR, and TCRdb holds only the in-frame ones, with some missing. The sample carries approximately 85,000 clones, about 85% recorded once. This specimen belongs to a study of glioma-infiltrating T cells after dendritic cell vaccination. Study details: Dendritic cells derived from monocytes and pulsed with autologous tumor lysate formed the vaccine. Whole-study results and caveats: Patients with more pretreatment TILs had longer time to progression and survival.

Germline assignment: CDR1 MNHNS and CDR2 SASEGT. This CDR3 is 17 amino acids long. V was pared by 3 bases and J by 2 bases, with 19 bases between. Indicated time point: after dendritic cell vaccination, including at tumor progression/relapse. This sample comprised blood, obtained after dendritic cell vaccination. This chain connects TRBV6-1 to TRBJ2-5; D perhaps matches TRBD1 (6 bases). This receptor was taken from a human donor with glioblastoma. The CDR3 protein is CASSEAVLRTVQETQYF. DNA for the CDR3: TGTGCCAGCAGTGAGGCTGTCCTACGGACAGTTCAAGAGACCCAGTACTTC.